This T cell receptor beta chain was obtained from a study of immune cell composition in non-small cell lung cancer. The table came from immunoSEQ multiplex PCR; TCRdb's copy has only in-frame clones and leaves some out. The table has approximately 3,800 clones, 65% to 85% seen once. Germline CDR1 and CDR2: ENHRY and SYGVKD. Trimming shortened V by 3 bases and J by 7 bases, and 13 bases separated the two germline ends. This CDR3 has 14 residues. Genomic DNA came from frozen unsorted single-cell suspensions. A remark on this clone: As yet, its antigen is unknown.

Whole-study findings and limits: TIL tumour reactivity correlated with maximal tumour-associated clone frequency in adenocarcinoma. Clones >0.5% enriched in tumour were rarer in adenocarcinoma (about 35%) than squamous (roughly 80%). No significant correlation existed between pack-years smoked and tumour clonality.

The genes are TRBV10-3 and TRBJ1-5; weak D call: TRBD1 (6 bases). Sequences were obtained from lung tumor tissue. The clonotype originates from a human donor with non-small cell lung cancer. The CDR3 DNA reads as TGTGCCATCAGTGATCTGGGGGCACGGCAGCCCCAGCATTTT. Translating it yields CAISDLGARQPQHF.